Listed below are T cell receptor beta chains from one sample, sequenced in a study of post-analysis software for immune sequencing data. TCRdb fed the PCR reads into MiXCR, producing one record per CDR3 protein. The sample holds hundreds of thousands of distinct CDR3 sequences; 35% to 40% are singletons and the top ten take around 4.7%. The sequenced material came from blood. These receptors were obtained from a girl aged 5 to 17 with multiple sclerosis. CDR3s leave out the opening cysteine and the closing phenylalanine or tryptophan. Fields, in order: V gene, D gene, CDR3 protein. The D gene is left open where the match is weak.

TRBV7-9 | TRBD2 | ASSLDTSGYNEQF
TRBV7-2 | TRBD1 | ASSQRTGDNYGYT
TRBV29-1 | TRBD1 | SARTGEENSPPH
TRBV7-2 | NA | ASSYPPDGTDTQY
TRBV12-3/TRBV12-4 | NA | ASSRTANTEAF
TRBV29-1 | NA | SVEFEVQETQY
TRBV12-3/TRBV12-4 | NA | ASSQDSVYGYT
TRBV7-2 | NA | ASSPFTDTQY
TRBV20-1 | NA | SASTGPSRETQY
TRBV5-1 | NA | ASSLEAAALYGYT
TRBV3-1 | NA | ASSLPAGELF
TRBV6-5 | NA | ASSRDGLYT
TRBV5-1 | TRBD2 | ASRSSGLAGNNEQF
TRBV7-3 | TRBD2 | ASSPSGSGETQY
TRBV29-1 | NA | SVERGTGELF
TRBV10-3 | TRBD1 | AITSGTEDGYT
TRBV28 | TRBD1 | ASSLGTGDKEAF
TRBV5-5 | TRBD1 | ASSARVGEGGLYNSPLH
TRBV5-1 | NA | ASSLTNGGGETQY
TRBV20-1 | TRBD2 | SVKTSGLYNEQY
TRBV29-1 | NA | SVRGREDTNEQF
TRBV20-1 | TRBD1 | SARDRQGSPNYGYT
TRBV7-6 | NA | ASSWGMDESNYGYT
TRBV6-5 | NA | ASRNGASGNTIY
TRBV28 | NA | ASSLVTGKGEQY
TRBV5-1 | NA | ASSDLGGDYGYT
TRBV5-1 | NA | ASRAGEGAKNIQY
TRBV6-5 | TRBD2 | ASSYGWRGYQETQY
TRBV7-2 | NA | ANSSYTVTYEQY
TRBV12-3/TRBV12-4 | NA | ASSFSPPGYGYT
TRBV27 | NA | ASSSQSGSLSSPLH
TRBV20-1 | TRBD2 | SASLLLAGFQF
TRBV18 | TRBD1 | ASSPPGGKYNEQF
TRBV27 | TRBD2 | ASSLNRLAGNTDTQY
TRBV28 | NA | ASSSPRNGGSYNEQF
TRBV10-3 | TRBD1 | AISNTGTGSTDTQY
TRBV24-1 | TRBD1 | ATSDHRTGIGKLF
TRBV29-1 | NA | SVEAGRGYT
TRBV6-9 | NA | ASSYSAGPPGNTIY
TRBV29-1 | NA | SAQGQINYGYT
TRBV27 | NA | ASWTVGDNYGYT
TRBV5-1 | TRBD1 | ASSMGQKEVRF
TRBV20-1 | NA | SARDRSQYNSPLH
TRBV7-6 | TRBD2 | ASSARLSGGQETQY
TRBV28 | TRBD2 | ASSFDGTSSRTDTQY
TRBV20-1 | TRBD1 | SAPTGDTEAF
TRBV5-1 | NA | ASSGGLGGDYGYT
TRBV10-3 | TRBD2 | AIRELAGSAEQY
TRBV18 | NA | ASSLPLQETQY
TRBV5-1 | TRBD1 | ASSPVGTGGVEEQF
TRBV5-6 | TRBD2 | ASSSPGTSGSYEQY
TRBV15 | TRBD2 | ATSRFSGRDTDTQY
TRBV19 | TRBD1 | ASSMKQGGSTEAF
TRBV3-1 | TRBD2 | ASSQGTSGKKQY
TRBV20-1 | TRBD1 | SARGTGDQPQH
TRBV6-2/TRBV6-3 | TRBD2 | ASSYSRPSGTRSSYEQY